These 24 T cell receptor beta chains were sequenced from one sample in a study of blood T cell repertoires in COVID-19. The data were produced by immunoSEQ multiplex PCR, yet TCRdb's version contains in-frame clones alone and is incomplete. The sample lists 200,000 or so clones, 80% to 95% occurring once. The sample comprised peripheral blood. The receptors shown here come from a man in his sixties with COVID-19, enrolled during active disease.

This clone was observed a single time. The identical CDR3 is also encoded by other nucleotide sequences in the sample. J is TRBJ1-2 and V is TRBV9, with TRBD1 matching over 7 bases. The CDR3 spans 13 residues. V was clipped by 0 bases and J by 6 bases; unmatched bases: 2. Germline CDR1 SGDLS, CDR2 YYNGEE. CDR3 sequence (DNA): TGTGCCAGCAGCGTAGGTCAGGGGGATGGCTACACCTTC. Its translation: CASSVGQGDGYTF.

This chain joins TRBV12-3 or TRBV12-4 and TRBJ1-2; D not certain. This CDR3 is built from 11 residues. Trimming left V 3 bases short and J 9 bases short, with 8 bases between. CDR3 bases: TGTGCCAGCAGTTTTGAGTTCAGCTACACCTTC. Amino acids: CASSFEFSYTF.

The rearrangement uses TRBV6-6 and TRBJ2-3; D not certain. Germline CDR1 and CDR2: MNHNY and SVGAGI (reference sequence). V was shortened by 11 bases and J by 2 bases, with 14 bases between the two germline ends. CDR3 length: 13 amino acids. The DNA of the CDR3 is TGTGCCGGATCTAGTTCCAACACAGATACGCAGTATTTT. Residues: CAGSSSNTDTQYF.

The chain carries TRBV7-9 and TRBJ2-3, with 7 bases matching TRBD2. Germline trimming cut 4 bases from V and 4 bases from J; bases unmatched to any gene: 14. CDR1 and CDR2 (germline): SEHNR, FQNEAQ (reference sequence). The CDR3 is 17 amino acids. CDR3 sequence: CASSYPLAGEVADTQYF. The CDR3 DNA reads as TGTGCCAGCAGCTACCCGTTGGCGGGAGAAGTGGCAGATACGCAGTATTTT. Full variable domain (outside the CDR3, taken from reference TRBV7-9 and TRBJ2-3): DTGVSQNPRHKITKRGQNVTFRCDPISEHNRLYWYRQTLGQGPEFLTYFQNEAQLEKSRLLSDRFSAERPKGSFSTLEIQRTEQGDSAMYLCASSYPLAGEVADTQYFGPGTRLTVL.

V and J are TRBV25-1 and TRBJ2-7; TRBD1 aligns across 8 bases. The CDR3 has 14 residues. The ends lost 6 bases at V and 4 bases at J; junction bases unmatched: 8. Germline loops: CDR1 MGHDK, CDR2 SYGVNS. The CDR3 DNA reads as TGTGCCAGCAGCGCTCCAGGGGGCGCGTACGAGCAGTACTTC. The encoded protein is CASSAPGGAYEQYF.

This chain connects TRBV10-3 to TRBJ2-7; 9 bases match TRBD1. Germline trimming cut 10 bases from V and 4 bases from J; bases unmatched to any gene: 2. The CDR3 runs to 11 residues. CDR1 and CDR2 (germline): ENHRY, SYGVKD. The CDR3 region has the DNA TGTGCCACCGGACAGGGGTACGAGCAGTACTTC. It is translated as CATGQGYEQYF.

This clone showed up just once. In nucleotides, the CDR3 is TGTGCCAGCAGCCGCGGGGGGCCAGGGGATGAGCAGTTCTTC. Its translation is CASSRGGPGDEQFF. The chain joins TRBV5-5 to TRBJ2-1; 8 positions agree with TRBD2. CDR3 length equals 14 residues. Trimming removed 4 bases from V and 8 bases from J; junction bases left unmatched: 8. CDR1 is SGHKS and CDR2 is YYEKEE in the germline V gene (reference sequence).

The chain couples TRBV4-1 to TRBJ1-4, with D tentatively TRBD1 (6 bases). Trimming took 0 bases from V and 3 from J, leaving 11 bases between them. Germline V gives CDR1 MGHRA, CDR2 YSYEKL. The CDR3 is 16 residues long. The CDR3 DNA sequence: TGCGCCAGCAGCCAAGATGGGGGGGGCGCTAATGAAAAACTGTTTTTT. Its protein product is CASSQDGGGANEKLFF.

The rearrangement uses TRBV3-1 (or the pseudogene TRBV3-2) and TRBJ2-3, with TRBD2 identical over 8 bases. Per germline, CDR1 LGHDT and CDR2 YNNKEL (reference sequence). The CDR3 has 16 amino acids. Trimming cost V 0 bases and J 0 bases; bases outside gene matches: 2. The CDR3 here is CASSQEIAGSTDTQYF. The CDR3 DNA sequence: TGTGCCAGCAGCCAAGAGATAGCGGGGAGCACAGATACGCAGTATTTT.

The V gene is TRBV7-3, the J gene TRBJ1-3; 8 nucleotides agree with TRBD1. V shed 4 bases and J 0 bases; nucleotides not matched to a gene: 8. Germline V gives CDR1 SGHTA, CDR2 FQGTGA. The CDR3 has 17 amino acids. The CDR3 nucleotides read TGTGCCAGCAGCTGGACAGGGACAGCCCGCTCTGGAAACACCATATATTTT. It translates to CASSWTGTARSGNTIYF.

This sequence joins TRBV28 and TRBJ1-2; the D gene is possibly TRBD1 (5 bases). V lost 3 bases and J 7 bases, leaving 12 bases between the germline ends. The CDR3 has 13 amino acids. Germline V CDR1 and CDR2: MDHEN, SYDVKM. The CDR3 loop reads CASSLRQGVGYTF. The CDR3, as DNA: TGTGCCAGCAGTTTGAGACAAGGGGTTGGCTACACCTTC.

The V and J genes are TRBV19 and TRBJ2-1; TRBD2 aligns across 9 bases. The CDR3 has 15 residues. Per the germline V gene, CDR1 is LNHDA and CDR2 is SQIVND (reference sequence). V lost 3 bases to trimming and J lost 2 bases; unmatched junction nucleotides: 2. CDR3 bases: TGTGCCAGTAGTATGTCTAGCGGGACCTACAATGAGCAGTTCTTC. Translating gives CASSMSSGTYNEQFF.

The chain is built from TRBV5-1 and TRBJ1-5; possibly TRBD1 for D (5 bases). V gave up 1 base and J gave up 5 bases, with 10 bases separating them. The V gene's germline CDR1 is SGHRS and CDR2 YFSETQ. The CDR3 length is 14 residues. The CDR3 nucleotides are TGCGCCAGCAGCTTGATTCCGGGGGATCAGCCCCAGCATTTT. Amino acid sequence: CASSLIPGDQPQHF.

This chain links TRBV19 with TRBJ2-7; D gene unclear. There are 13 residues in the CDR3. Trimming stripped 4 bases from V and 6 bases from J, with 13 bases between. Per the germline V gene, CDR1 is LNHDA and CDR2 is SQIVND (reference sequence). The CDR3 DNA follows: TGTGCCAGTAGTACCACCGCCTCGGGCGAGCAGTACTTC. This codes for CASSTTASGEQYF.

The V call is TRBV5-1, the J call TRBJ2-7, with 10 bases aligning to TRBD2. The junction had 7 bases not matched to a gene; V was cut back by 3 bases and J by 7 bases. Germline V gene sequence: CDR1 SGHRS, CDR2 YFSETQ. There are 14 residues in the CDR3. The CDR3 loop reads CASSSRLAGGEQYF. Here the CDR3 DNA reads TGCGCCAGCAGCTCCAGACTAGCGGGTGGGGAGCAGTACTTC.

The chain employs TRBV27 and TRBJ2-2, with D uncertain. This CDR3 spans 15 amino acids. Per germline, CDR1 MNHEY and CDR2 SMNVEV (reference sequence). V lost 0 bases, J lost 0 bases, and 5 bases lay in between. In DNA form, the CDR3 reads TGTGCCAGCAGTTTATCCCCTACGAACACCGGGGAGCTGTTTTTT. Translation gives CASSLSPTNTGELFF.

This chain links TRBV4-3 with TRBJ2-7; 7 positions match TRBD2. J was trimmed by 6 bases and V by 0 bases; bases with no gene match: 11. There are 16 residues in the CDR3. CDR1 LGHNA and CDR2 YSLEER come from the germline V gene. The CDR3 reads CASSQDIGGSLSEQYF. The CDR3 DNA reads as TGCGCCAGCAGCCAAGATATAGGCGGGAGCCTGAGCGAGCAGTACTTC.

This chain uses TRBV12-5 with TRBJ1-2, with a weak D call TRBD1 (6 bases). Trimming shortened V by 6 bases and J by 3 bases, and 20 bases separated the two germline ends. The CDR3 loop spans 16 amino acids. Germline V gives CDR1 LGHNT, CDR2 FRNRAP. The DNA of the CDR3 is TGTGCTAGTGGGGAAACAGGGATTGGGCGGCACTATGGCTACACCTTC. This encodes CASGETGIGRHYGYTF.

V gene TRBV30 combines with J gene TRBJ1-2; tentative D call: TRBD1 (6 bases). V was clipped by 2 bases and J by 7 bases, with 14 bases between them. Germline CDR1 is GTSNPN and CDR2 is SVGIG (reference sequence). The CDR3 runs to 13 residues. CDR3 bases: TGTGCCTGGAGTAAGGACAGTTTCTCTGGCTACACCTTC. This encodes CAWSKDSFSGYTF. The variable domain in full, completed from reference TRBV30 and TRBJ1-2, reads SQTIHQWPATLVQPVGSPLSLECTVEGTSNPNLYWYRQAAGRGLQLLFYSVGIGQISSEVPQNLSASRPQDRQFILSSKKLLLSDSGFYLCAWSKDSFSGYTFGSGTRLTVV.

This sequence joins TRBV6-5 and TRBJ2-1, with 7 bases lining up with TRBD2. The CDR3 sequence is 15 residues long. J lost 0 bases, V lost 6 bases, and 5 bases had no gene match. Germline V CDR1 and CDR2: MNHEY, SVGAGI. CDR3 loop: CASSASGFSYNEQFF. In DNA, the CDR3 is TGTGCCAGCAGCGCTAGCGGATTCTCCTACAATGAGCAGTTCTTC.

CDR3: CASSEGRLAKNIQYF. CDR3 DNA: TGCGCCAGCAGTGAGGGCAGATTAGCCAAAAACATTCAGTACTTC. This chain uses TRBV10-2 with TRBJ2-4; the D is unclear. The V gene's germline CDR1 is WSHSY and CDR2 SAAADI. V shed 2 bases and J shed 0 bases, with 8 bases lying between them. The CDR3 contains 15 residues.

The chain links TRBV6-1 to TRBJ1-3; perhaps TRBD1 as D (5 bases). The V end was cut by 3 bases, the J end by 0 bases, with 12 bases between. This CDR3 region has 16 residues. Per germline, CDR1 MNHNS and CDR2 SASEGT. CDR3 bases: TGTGCCAGCAGTGAGCACAGGCCAAGCTCTGGAAACACCATATATTTT. Protein: CASSEHRPSSGNTIYF.

The rearrangement links TRBV29-1 to TRBJ2-7, with D tentatively TRBD1 (6 bases). CDR1 and CDR2 from the germline V gene are SQVTM and ANQGSEA. The CDR3 totals 13 residues. The germline V and J ends were trimmed by 5 bases and 2 bases, with 13 bases remaining between them. CDR3: CSVTLDSPYEQYF. The CDR3 region has the DNA TGCAGCGTTACCCTGGACAGCCCCTACGAGCAGTACTTC.

The rearrangement links TRBV19 to TRBJ2-7; the match to TRBD1 covers 9 bases. The CDR3 consists of 15 residues. The germline V gene encodes CDR1 LNHDA and CDR2 SQIVND (reference sequence). J gave up 1 base and V 3 bases, and 4 bases lay outside the gene matches. CDR3 residues: CASSIRTGESYEQYF. CDR3 DNA: TGTGCCAGTAGTATTAGGACAGGGGAGTCCTACGAGCAGTACTTC.